Below, 29 T cell receptor beta chains from the same sample are listed, as sequenced in a study of T cell responses to AZD1222 COVID-19 vaccine. Assay used: immunoSEQ multiplex PCR; TCRdb lists only in-frame clones, some missing. The repertoire consists of 120,000 to 150,000 clones, with approximately 90% occurring once and the leading ten covering approximately 3%. The source was peripheral blood, collected on day 0 of MenACWY control vaccination. All receptors come from an adult in good health.

The rearrangement links TRBV11-2 to TRBJ2-3; 13 bases are a match to TRBD2. Germline CDR1 SGHAT, CDR2 FQNNGV. The CDR3 extends over 17 amino acids. Trimming cost V 5 bases and J 2 bases; bases outside gene matches: 7. CDR3 in amino acids: CASSPGTSGIDTDTQYF. CDR3 coding DNA: TGTGCCAGCAGCCCAGGGACTAGCGGGATTGACACAGATACGCAGTATTTT.

The CDR3 protein is CASSPSGGFYEQYF. Here the CDR3 DNA reads TGTGCCAGTAGTCCCTCCGGCGGTTTCTACGAGCAGTACTTC. The rearrangement uses TRBV19 and TRBJ2-7; unclear D gene. With 5 bases removed from V and 3 bases from J, the gap between germline ends came to 14 bases. In germline, CDR1 is LNHDA, CDR2 SQIVND (reference sequence). The CDR3 runs 14 residues.

The chain has TRBV7-2 and TRBJ2-1; D possibly matches TRBD1 or TRBD2 (5 bases each). Germline V gene sequence: CDR1 SGHTA, CDR2 FQGNSA. The CDR3 loop spans 14 amino acids. V was pared by 5 bases and J by 7 bases, with 15 bases between. In nucleotides, the CDR3 is TGTGCCAGCAGCCAGGGATACGGGGCTAATGAGCAGTTCTTC. It is translated as CASSQGYGANEQFF.

This chain uses TRBV7-9 with TRBJ1-6; D might be TRBD1 (6 bases). CDR3 size: 14 residues. The germline gives CDR1 SEHNR, CDR2 FQNEAQ (reference sequence). V shed 5 bases and J shed 10 bases, with 15 bases lying between them. CDR3 region: CASSLGQRGSPLHF. Written as DNA, the CDR3 is TGTGCCAGCAGCCTCGGTCAAAGGGGGTCACCCCTCCACTTT.

A few counts support this clone. The rearrangement links TRBV4-2 to TRBJ1-1, with no clear D. The V end was cut by 0 bases, the J end by 0 bases, with 8 bases between. CDR1 and CDR2 from the germline V gene are LGHNA and YNFKEQ. The CDR3 contains 15 residues. In DNA form, the CDR3 reads TGTGCCAGCAGCCAAGAACAGAACATGAACACTGAAGCTTTCTTT. As protein: CASSQEQNMNTEAFF.

The chain uses TRBV24-1 and TRBJ2-1, with 8 bases matching TRBD2. With 2 bases clipped from V and 6 bases from J, the junction kept 5 bases outside the gene matches. This CDR3 comprises 15 residues. CDR1 KGHDR and CDR2 SFDVKD come from the germline V gene. The CDR3 here is CATSDSGTRVNEQFF. DNA for the CDR3: TGTGCCACCAGTGATTCCGGGACTAGGGTCAATGAGCAGTTCTTC.

The CDR3 nucleotides are TGTGCCAGCAGCCGGACAGGGGATTCACCCCTCCACTTT. This sequence encodes CASSRTGDSPLHF. The chain combines TRBV11-3 with TRBJ1-6; 9 nucleotides match TRBD1. The germline V gene encodes CDR1 SGHNT and CDR2 YENEEA. With V trimmed by 5 bases and J by 8 bases, 1 base remained unmatched. The CDR3 is 13 amino acids.

The chain recombines TRBV18 with TRBJ2-7; TRBD1 aligns across 7 bases. V shed 3 bases and J 0 bases; nucleotides not matched to a gene: 2. Germline CDR1 is KGHSH and CDR2 is LQKENI. The CDR3 spans 14 residues. The CDR3 loop reads CASSPYRGSYEQYF. The CDR3 DNA reads as TGTGCCAGCTCACCTTACAGGGGCTCCTACGAGCAGTACTTC. Full variable domain (rest looked up from reference TRBV18 and TRBJ2-7): NAGVMQNPRHLVRRRGQEARLRCSPMKGHSHVYWYRQLPEEGLKFMVYLQKENIIDESGMPKERFSAEFPKEGPSILRIQQVVRGDSAAYFCASSPYRGSYEQYFGPGTRLTVT.

The chain carries TRBV11-3 and TRBJ2-7, with 8 bases fitting TRBD1. The CDR3 extends over 16 amino acids. Germline loops: CDR1 SGHNT, CDR2 YENEEA. Germline trimming cut 6 bases from V and 2 bases from J; bases unmatched to any gene: 12. Written as DNA, the CDR3 is TGTGCCAGCAGTCCATCCAAGCGGACAGGGACCTACGAGCAGTACTTC. Translated: CASSPSKRTGTYEQYF.

The chain has TRBV3-1 (or the pseudogene TRBV3-2) and TRBJ2-1; no clear D. There are 13 residues in the CDR3. V lost 0 bases to trimming and J lost 5 bases, with 5 bases between them. The germline V gene encodes CDR1 LGHDT and CDR2 YNNKEL (reference sequence). The CDR3 coding sequence is TGTGCCAGCAGCCAAGATCTAGACAATGAGCAGTTCTTC. Amino acids: CASSQDLDNEQFF.

The rearrangement joins TRBV13 to TRBJ1-4; D possibly corresponds to TRBD1 (5 bases). V gave up 2 bases and J gave up 7 bases, with 14 bases separating them. Germline V gives CDR1 PRHDT, CDR2 FYEKMQ (reference sequence). The CDR3 spans 15 residues. CDR3 sequence: CASSLSGGAGEKLFF. Here the CDR3 DNA reads TGTGCCAGCAGCTTAAGTGGGGGTGCGGGTGAAAAACTGTTTTTT. Drawing the rest from reference TRBV13 and TRBJ1-4, the complete variable domain is AAGVIQSPRHLIKEKRETATLKCYPIPRHDTVYWYQQGPGQDPQFLISFYEKMQSDKGSIPDRFSAQQFSDYHSELNMSSLELGDSALYFCASSLSGGAGEKLFFGSGTQLSVL.

The chain employs TRBV7-7 and TRBJ2-1; possibly TRBD2 for D (6 bases). With 2 bases removed from V and 7 bases from J, the gap between germline ends came to 9 bases. This CDR3 has 13 residues. CDR1 is SSHAT, CDR2 FNYEAQ, per germline (reference sequence). The chain's CDR3 is CASSLPGENEQFF. DNA for the CDR3: TGTGCCAGCAGCTTACCGGGAGAAAATGAGCAGTTCTTC.

CDR3 in amino acids: CASSSGHFEPQHF. The CDR3 DNA reads as TGTGCCAGCAGCTCGGGACACTTTGAACCCCAGCATTTT. This chain uses TRBV12-3 or TRBV12-4 with TRBJ1-5; tentatively, D is TRBD1 (6 bases). The CDR3 totals 13 residues. V lost 6 bases to trimming and J lost 10 bases, with 16 bases between them.

This clone was recorded only once. This sequence joins TRBV11-3 and TRBJ1-1; unclear D gene. Germline loops: CDR1 SGHNT, CDR2 YENEEA. V dropped 4 bases and J dropped 3 bases, with 9 bases sitting between them. This CDR3 is built from 13 residues. CDR3 nucleotides: TGTGCCAGCAGCTCTCGGCGGGACACTGAAGCTTTCTTT. It translates to CASSSRRDTEAFF.

CDR3 residues: CSALPAGVYNEQFF. CDR3 DNA sequence: TGCAGCGCCCTTCCAGCGGGCGTCTACAATGAGCAGTTCTTC. The chain joins TRBV29-1 to TRBJ2-1; D possibly corresponds to TRBD2 (6 bases). The V and J ends lost 7 bases and 3 bases respectively, with 16 bases between them. This CDR3 spans 14 amino acids. Per germline, CDR1 SQVTM and CDR2 ANQGSEA.

The chain couples TRBV30 to TRBJ2-5, with 7 positions matching TRBD1. Germline CDR1 and CDR2: GTSNPN and SVGIG (reference sequence). This CDR3 region has 14 residues. V shed 3 bases and J 4 bases; nucleotides not matched to a gene: 8. The CDR3 loop is CAWSPSSGGETQYF. CDR3 bases: TGTGCCTGGAGCCCATCCTCAGGGGGAGAGACCCAGTACTTC.

This clone showed up just a few times. The CDR3 nucleotides read TGTGCCAGCAGTTACGGATCAACCCCGGGGTATGGCTACACCTTC. This encodes CASSYGSTPGYGYTF. V gene TRBV6-5 combines with J gene TRBJ1-2; D is undetermined. The CDR3 has 15 residues. Germline CDR1 MNHEY, CDR2 SVGAGI. V was trimmed by 2 bases and J by 5 bases, leaving 15 bases between them.

This rearrangement joins TRBV12-3 or TRBV12-4 to TRBJ1-6; D is unclear. The CDR3 extends over 13 amino acids. Deletions cut 2 bases from V and 7 bases from J, with 6 bases between. CDR3 DNA sequence: TGTGCCAGCAGTTTAACCCAGAATTCACCCCTCCACTTT. Its protein product is CASSLTQNSPLHF.

This clone has only one observation. V and J are TRBV5-4 and TRBJ2-1; TRBD2 matches at 10 bases. Unmatched junction bases numbered 4, after V lost 2 bases and J lost 2 bases. The CDR3 length is 16 residues. Germline V gives CDR1 SGHNT, CDR2 YYREEE (reference sequence). The CDR3 protein is CASSLPGTSAYNEQFF. The CDR3 DNA follows: TGTGCCAGCAGCTTACCCGGGACTAGCGCCTACAATGAGCAGTTCTTC.

V and J are TRBV10-2 and TRBJ2-3; TRBD2 matches 11 bases. The ends lost 9 bases at V and 4 bases at J; junction bases unmatched: 15. Germline V gene sequence: CDR1 WSHSY, CDR2 SAAADI. This CDR3 is 17 amino acids long. DNA of the CDR3: TGCGCCAGTTCTAGCGGGAGGCTTCAAAGGGAAGCAGATACGCAGTATTTT. Translated, it gives CASSSGRLQREADTQYF.

The chain has TRBV15 and TRBJ1-6; 10 positions agree with TRBD1. This CDR3 has 16 amino acids. The V gene end was trimmed by 5 bases and the J gene end by 7 bases; junction bases not matched to a gene: 8. The germline V gene encodes CDR1 LNHNV and CDR2 YYDKDF (reference sequence). The CDR3 DNA reads as TGTGCCACCAGCGCCCGGGACAGGGGACTAAATTCACCCCTCCACTTT. Protein: CATSARDRGLNSPLHF.

This clone came up a few times. The chain couples TRBV28 to TRBJ2-1; 12 nucleotides line up with TRBD2. The CDR3 has 17 residues. V lost 8 bases, J lost 5 bases, and 13 bases stayed unmatched. CDR1 MDHEN and CDR2 SYDVKM come from the germline V gene. The CDR3 nucleotides are TGTGCCAGCGGTCCTGGAGGGCTAGCGGGAGGGGACAATGAGCAGTTCTTC. Translating it yields CASGPGGLAGGDNEQFF. Full variable domain (outside the CDR3, taken from reference TRBV28 and TRBJ2-1): DVKVTQSSRYLVKRTGEKVFLECVQDMDHENMFWYRQDPGLGLRLIYFSYDVKMKEKGDIPEGYSVSREKKERFSLILESASTNQTSMYLCASGPGGLAGGDNEQFFGPGTRLTVL.

This clone was picked up one time. This rearrangement joins TRBV18 to TRBJ1-2; 8 nucleotides line up with TRBD1. CDR1 KGHSH and CDR2 LQKENI come from the germline V gene. The CDR3 covers 14 residues. Germline trimming cut 6 bases from V and 6 bases from J; bases unmatched to any gene: 9. CDR3 DNA: TGTGCCAGCTCTCACGGACAGGGAAACGATGGCTACACCTTC. Protein sequence: CASSHGQGNDGYTF.

The chain links TRBV11-2 to TRBJ2-1; tentative D call: TRBD2 (5 bases). CDR3 length: 13 amino acids. V shed 4 bases and J shed 4 bases, with 8 bases lying between them. Looked up from germline, CDR1 is SGHAT and CDR2 is FQNNGV. This CDR3 reads CASSSDLYNEQFF. CDR3 nucleotide sequence: TGTGCCAGCAGCTCGGACTTATACAATGAGCAGTTCTTC.

V is TRBV7-8 and J is TRBJ1-5, with a weak D call TRBD1 (5 bases). Per the germline V gene, CDR1 is SGHVS and CDR2 is FQNEAQ. V dropped 1 base and J dropped 9 bases, with 10 bases sitting between them. CDR3 length: 13 amino acids. The CDR3 sequence is CASSLGYGGPQHF. In nucleotides, the CDR3 is TGTGCCAGCAGCTTAGGGTACGGGGGGCCCCAGCATTTT. Based on the CDR3 plus reference TRBV7-8 and TRBJ1-5, the full variable domain is GAGVSQSPRYKVAKRGQDVALRCDPISGHVSLFWYQQALGQGPEFLTYFQNEAQLDKSGLPSDRFFAERPEGSVSTLKIQRTQQEDSAVYLCASSLGYGGPQHFGDGTRLSIL.

The chain has TRBV19 and TRBJ2-7; D might be TRBD2 (6 bases). V was shortened by 6 bases and J by 4 bases, with 10 bases between the two germline ends. Per the germline V gene, CDR1 is LNHDA and CDR2 is SQIVND (reference sequence). The CDR3 length is 12 residues. CDR3 DNA: TGTGCCAGTAGCTTCGGGGGATACGAGCAGTACTTC. This translates into CASSFGGYEQYF.

This clone was counted a single time. The rearrangement joins TRBV7-8 to TRBJ1-1; TRBD1 aligns across 7 bases. The V segment lost 5 bases and the J segment 0 bases; nucleotides outside the gene matches: 6. The V gene's germline CDR1 is SGHVS and CDR2 FQNEAQ. The CDR3 contains 15 residues. CDR3 sequence reads: CASSLQTGLNTEAFF. DNA for the CDR3: TGTGCCAGCAGCCTTCAGACAGGGCTGAACACTGAAGCTTTCTTT.

V gene TRBV10-1 combines with J gene TRBJ1-1; possible D gene TRBD1, 5 bases. Trimming left V 0 bases short and J 1 base short, with 12 bases between. This CDR3 is built from 16 residues. The germline V gene encodes CDR1 WNHNN and CDR2 SYGVQD (reference sequence). For the CDR3, the DNA is TGCGCCAGCAGTGAGTCTCCGCAGGGCTCGAACACTGAAGCTTTCTTT. Its protein product is CASSESPQGSNTEAFF.

The chain employs TRBV30 and TRBJ2-5; 10 nucleotides agree with TRBD2. V gave up 1 base and J gave up 4 bases; unmatched junction bases: 0. Germline assignment: CDR1 GTSNPN and CDR2 SVGIG (reference sequence). The CDR3 length is 13 residues. In DNA, the CDR3 is TGTGCCTGGAGTGCTAGCGGGAGAGAGACCCAGTACTTC. Translated: CAWSASGRETQYF.